Below are 18 T cell receptor beta chains sequenced from a single sample in a study of blood T cell repertoires in COVID-19. Assay used: immunoSEQ multiplex PCR; TCRdb lists only in-frame clones, some missing. The table lists about 35,000 clones, approximately 89% of them singletons. The sequenced sample was peripheral blood. Receptor source: a man in his 60s with active or convalescent COVID-19.

The chain joins TRBV5-1 to TRBJ2-2, with D perhaps matching TRBD2 (7 bases). Looked up from germline, CDR1 is SGHRS and CDR2 is YFSETQ. The CDR3 is made up of 15 amino acids. Trimming cost V 2 bases and J 0 bases, with 8 bases left between them. This CDR3 reads CASSLGGANTGELFF. The CDR3 region has the DNA TGCGCCAGCAGCTTAGGGGGGGCGAACACCGGGGAGCTGTTTTTT.

This clone was found a few times. The chain has TRBV6-4 and TRBJ1-1, with a weak D call TRBD1 (5 bases). Germline-derived CDR1 and CDR2 are MRHNA and SNTAGT. Trimming took 6 bases from V and 6 from J, leaving 17 bases between them. This CDR3 region has 14 residues. This chain's CDR3 is CASRTGQEGSEAFF. The CDR3 nucleotides read TGTGCCAGCAGAACCGGACAAGAAGGGTCTGAAGCTTTCTTT.

The chain joins TRBV14 to TRBJ2-3; TRBD1 might be the D (5 bases). Trimming shortened V by 0 bases and J by 7 bases, and 8 bases separated the two germline ends. CDR1 SGHDN and CDR2 FVKESK come from the germline V gene. The CDR3 is 13 amino acids. The CDR3 region is CASSQDRGNTQYF. For the CDR3, the DNA is TGTGCCAGCAGCCAAGATAGGGGAAATACGCAGTATTTT.

The rearrangement joins TRBV4-3 to TRBJ1-1; the D is unclear. V dropped 1 base and J dropped 10 bases, with 19 bases sitting between them. Germline loops: CDR1 LGHNA, CDR2 YSLEER. This CDR3 is built from 15 residues. Written as DNA, the CDR3 is TGCGCCAGCAGCCAAGGGTTTGGGAGCCTTGAGGTAGCTTTCTTT. Translation: CASSQGFGSLEVAFF.

The rearrangement links TRBV18 to TRBJ1-5, with 12 bases matching TRBD1. Trimming took 6 bases from V and 7 from J; bases not matched to a gene: 4. CDR3 size: 14 residues. The germline gives CDR1 KGHSH, CDR2 LQKENI. In DNA form, the CDR3 reads TGTGCCAGCTCCCGGGACAGGGGGCAGCAGCCCCAGCATTTT. Translating gives CASSRDRGQQPQHF. The whole variable domain, filled in from reference TRBV18 and TRBJ1-5, reads NAGVMQNPRHLVRRRGQEARLRCSPMKGHSHVYWYRQLPEEGLKFMVYLQKENIIDESGMPKERFSAEFPKEGPSILRIQQVVRGDSAAYFCASSRDRGQQPQHFGDGTRLSIL.

The rearrangement links TRBV6-4 to TRBJ1-4; D possibly corresponds to TRBD1 (5 bases). The CDR3 is 13 residues long. Trimming took 4 bases from V and 8 from J, leaving 11 bases between them. Germline assignment: CDR1 MRHNA and CDR2 SNTAGT. CDR3 sequence (DNA): TGTGCCAGCAGTGTAGGGGTGGGGGAAAAACTGTTTTTT. Its protein is CASSVGVGEKLFF.

The chain employs TRBV6-5 and TRBJ2-1, with TRBD2 matching 10 bases. The CDR3 length is 15 residues. The germline V gene encodes CDR1 MNHEY and CDR2 SVGAGI. V was clipped by 5 bases and J by 7 bases; unmatched bases: 8. In DNA, the CDR3 is TGTGCCAGCAGTACTAGCGGGACCAGGGTTAATGAGCAGTTCTTC. Amino acid sequence: CASSTSGTRVNEQFF.

The chain uses TRBV7-9 and TRBJ1-3; 8 bases agree with TRBD1. Germline V gene lookup returns CDR1 SEHNR and CDR2 FQNEAQ (reference sequence). The CDR3 is 14 residues long. V trimming: 5 bases; J trimming: 4 bases; junction bases outside the gene matches: 4. The CDR3 spells CASSTWDRGNTIYF. CDR3 in DNA: TGTGCCAGCAGCACCTGGGACAGGGGAAACACCATATATTTT.

The CDR3 coding sequence is TGTGCCAGCAGTCCAAGGACTAGCGGGAATTACGAGCAGTACGTC. Translating it yields CASSPRTSGNYEQYV. The chain is built from TRBV2 and TRBJ2-7; 12 positions agree with TRBD2. The CDR3 contains 15 residues. With 5 bases clipped from V and 4 bases from J, the junction kept 6 bases outside the gene matches. Germline values: CDR1 SNHLY, CDR2 FYNNEI.

The genes are TRBV2 and TRBJ2-1; 7 nucleotides align to TRBD2. The germline CDR1 and CDR2 sequences are SNHLY and FYNNEI. This CDR3 comprises 15 residues. Trimming cost V 2 bases and J 3 bases; bases outside gene matches: 4. The CDR3 is CASSERGDYYNEQFF. The CDR3 DNA is TGTGCCAGCAGTGAACGGGGGGACTACTACAATGAGCAGTTCTTC.

The chain combines TRBV5-6 with TRBJ1-3; 7 bases line up with TRBD1. The germline gives CDR1 SGHDT, CDR2 YYEEEE. The V gene end was trimmed by 4 bases and the J gene end by 0 bases; junction bases not matched to a gene: 10. The CDR3 runs to 17 residues. The CDR3 DNA reads TGTGCCAGCAGCCAAATGACAGGGATTCTCTCTGGAAACACCATATATTTT. This codes for CASSQMTGILSGNTIYF.

This sequence joins TRBV5-5 and TRBJ1-5, with D possibly being TRBD1 (5 bases). The V gene lost 3 bases and the J gene lost 6 bases, with 16 bases spanning the gap. Germline loops: CDR1 SGHKS, CDR2 YYEKEE (reference sequence). The CDR3 runs 15 residues. As DNA, the CDR3 is TGTGCCAGCAGCTATCAGGGAGGAGAGGGTCAGCCCCAGCATTTT. Translated: CASSYQGGEGQPQHF.

The V and J genes are TRBV10-3 and TRBJ1-3; TRBD1 matches at 7 bases. Losses at the gene ends were 7 bases for V and 4 bases for J; bases not matched to a gene: 10. Germline assignment: CDR1 ENHRY and CDR2 SYGVKD. The CDR3 is made up of 15 amino acids. This CDR3 is CAIKVPTGSGNTIYF. CDR3 sequence (DNA): TGTGCCATCAAGGTCCCGACAGGGTCCGGAAACACCATATATTTT.

This chain joins TRBV7-2 and TRBJ1-1; TRBD1 agrees at 8 bases. Germline V gene sequence: CDR1 SGHTA, CDR2 FQGNSA. J lost 4 bases, V lost 5 bases, and 6 bases had no gene match. The CDR3 covers 14 residues. CDR3 amino acids: CASSTHRGVTEAFF. CDR3 in DNA: TGTGCCAGCAGCACGCACAGGGGGGTCACTGAAGCTTTCTTT. The variable domain in full, with the rest retrieved from reference TRBV7-2 and TRBJ1-1, is GAGVSQSPSNKVTEKGKDVELRCDPISGHTALYWYRQSLGQGLEFLIYFQGNSAPDKSGLPSDRFSAERTGGSVSTLTIQRTQQEDSAVYLCASSTHRGVTEAFFGQGTRLTVV.

V and J are TRBV24-1 and TRBJ2-1, with 9 bases matching TRBD2. This CDR3 contains 14 residues. With V trimmed by 5 bases and J by 7 bases, 5 bases remained unmatched. Germline CDR1 KGHDR, CDR2 SFDVKD. The CDR3 is CATSGAGGVNEQFF. Here the CDR3 DNA reads TGTGCCACCAGTGGGGCGGGAGGGGTTAATGAGCAGTTCTTC.

The chain couples TRBV9 to TRBJ2-5; TRBD2 matches at 8 bases. Trimming cost V 0 bases and J 4 bases; bases outside gene matches: 5. Germline CDR1 SGDLS, CDR2 YYNGEE. The length of the CDR3 is 15 residues. DNA of the CDR3: TGTGCCAGCAGCGTAGAGGGGGGACTAGTAGAGACCCAGTACTTC. Amino acids: CASSVEGGLVETQYF.

The chain combines TRBV6-5 with TRBJ2-2; D gene ambiguous. In germline, CDR1 is MNHEY, CDR2 SVGAGI. The CDR3 extends over 12 amino acids. CDR3 bases: TGTGGCCAGCGCCAGTATCCCGGGGAGCTGTTTTTT. Its protein is CGQRQYPGELFF.

This rearrangement joins TRBV10-3 to TRBJ1-6, with D unclear. Germline lookup yields CDR1 ENHRY and CDR2 SYGVKD. The CDR3 loop spans 13 amino acids. V lost 3 bases and J 5 bases, leaving 5 bases between the germline ends. This CDR3 reads CAISDYDNSPLHF. The CDR3 DNA is TGTGCCATCAGTGACTACGATAATTCACCCCTCCACTTT.